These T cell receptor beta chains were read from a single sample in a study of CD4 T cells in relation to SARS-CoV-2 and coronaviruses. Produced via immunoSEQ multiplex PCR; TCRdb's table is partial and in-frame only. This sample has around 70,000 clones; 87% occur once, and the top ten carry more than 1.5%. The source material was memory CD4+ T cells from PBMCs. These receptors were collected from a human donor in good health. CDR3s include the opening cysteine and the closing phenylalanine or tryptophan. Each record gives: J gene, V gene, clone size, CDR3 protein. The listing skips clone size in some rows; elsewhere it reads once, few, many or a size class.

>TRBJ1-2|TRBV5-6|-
CASSLTGEEAGYTF
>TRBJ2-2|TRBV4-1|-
CASSQEWGTSGIRGELFF
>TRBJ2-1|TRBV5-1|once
CASSLAPPGQGFVNEQFF
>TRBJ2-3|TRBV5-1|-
CASSEEGRTDTQYF
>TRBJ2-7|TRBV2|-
CASSFTGLSRYEQYF
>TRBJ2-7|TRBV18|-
CASSHGTAYEQYF
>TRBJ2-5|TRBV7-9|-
CASSLAPRSETQYF
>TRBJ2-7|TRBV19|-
CASSIRDRGYEQYF
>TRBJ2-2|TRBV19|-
CASTYTRGFRSTGELFF
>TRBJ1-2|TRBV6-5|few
CASERWARGYTF
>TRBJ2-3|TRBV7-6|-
CASSSVPDTQYF
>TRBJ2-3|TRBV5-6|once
CASSSIRGRGIDTQYF
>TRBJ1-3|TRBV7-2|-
CASSLQGNTIYF
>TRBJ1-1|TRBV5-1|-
CASSFQGPRLTEAFF
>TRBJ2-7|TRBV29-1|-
CSVIPLAANYEQYF
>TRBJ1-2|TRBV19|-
CASSIDRPPGASSGYTF
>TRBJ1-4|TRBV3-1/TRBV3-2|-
CASRGQGLNEKLFF
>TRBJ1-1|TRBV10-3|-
CAISDQRGSTEAFF
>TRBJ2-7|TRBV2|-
CASSGDRNSRQYF
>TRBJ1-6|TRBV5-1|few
CASSAGDQSGAPLHF
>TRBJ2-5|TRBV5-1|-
CASSLDQETQYF
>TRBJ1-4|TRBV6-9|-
CASSPGTGWKEKLFF
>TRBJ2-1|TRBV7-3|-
CASSLMSSGSYNEQFF